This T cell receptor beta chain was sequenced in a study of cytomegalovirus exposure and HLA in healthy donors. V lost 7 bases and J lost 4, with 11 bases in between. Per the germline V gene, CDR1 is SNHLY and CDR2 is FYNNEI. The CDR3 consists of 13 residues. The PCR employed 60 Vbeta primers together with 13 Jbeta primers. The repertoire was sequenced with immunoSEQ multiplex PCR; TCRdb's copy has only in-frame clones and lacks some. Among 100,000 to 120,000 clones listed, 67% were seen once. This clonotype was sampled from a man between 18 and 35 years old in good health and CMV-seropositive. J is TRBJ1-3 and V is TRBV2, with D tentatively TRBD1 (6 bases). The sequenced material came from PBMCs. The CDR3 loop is CASTQGLGNTIYF. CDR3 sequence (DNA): TGTGCCAGCACACAGGGTTTGGGAAACACCATATATTTT. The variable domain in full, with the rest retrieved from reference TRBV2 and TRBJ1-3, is EPEVTQTPSHQVTQMGQEVILRCVPISNHLYFYWYRQILGQKVEFLVSFYNNEISEKSEIFDDQFSVERPDGSNFTLKIRSTKLEDSAMYFCASTQGLGNTIYFGEGSWLTVV.